This TCR beta chain was found in a study of blood T cell repertoires in COVID-19. As for the study in general: COVID-19 samples collected from the United States, Italy and Spain covered acute and convalescent phases. T cells, B-cell-depleted T cells, or PBMCs provided the cDNA or gDNA that served as material.

The trim removed 5 bases at V and 4 bases at J, leaving 6 bases unmatched. Germline lookup yields CDR1 LNHDA and CDR2 SQIVND (reference sequence). The CDR3 covers 14 residues. Clones were read by immunoSEQ multiplex PCR, and TCRdb kept only the in-frame ones, dropping some. The sample includes 100,000 to 120,000 clones, roughly 82% of them seen just once. Source material: peripheral blood. The V call is TRBV19, the J call TRBJ1-2; 8 bases line up with TRBD1. This receptor was identified in a woman aged 55 to 70 with acute or convalescent COVID-19. The CDR3 here is CASSPRTGPYGYTF. CDR3 bases: TGTGCCAGTAGTCCCCGGACAGGGCCCTATGGCTACACCTTC.